This T cell receptor (beta chain) was sequenced during a study of PD-1 blockade in classical Hodgkin lymphoma. Trimming cost V 5 bases and J 6 bases, with 14 bases left between them. Per the germline V gene, CDR1 is MNHNY and CDR2 is SVGAGI (reference sequence). The CDR3 runs to 14 residues. This clone has only a few counts. The antigen is not known. The repertoire was sequenced with immunoSEQ multiplex PCR; TCRdb's copy has only in-frame clones and lacks some. The sample has 70,000 or so clones, about 93% seen once. Study-wide findings and caveats: Baseline TCR diversity was reportedly lower in newly diagnosed patients than in healthy donors. It was reported as lower still in relapsed/refractory patients. Any patient who commenced nivolumab under 1 year after ASCT was excluded.

Each and every patient relapsed after autologous stem cell transplantation, and patients got differing brentuximab vedotin exposure. This chain joins TRBV6-6 and TRBJ2-1; D is unclear. This sequence originates from a human donor with classical Hodgkin lymphoma. This specimen consisted of peripheral blood mononuclear cells (PBMCs), obtained at baseline. The CDR3 protein is CASSLLVTLNEQFF. CDR3 nucleotide sequence: TGTGCCAGCAGTCTCCTCGTTACCCTCAATGAGCAGTTCTTC.